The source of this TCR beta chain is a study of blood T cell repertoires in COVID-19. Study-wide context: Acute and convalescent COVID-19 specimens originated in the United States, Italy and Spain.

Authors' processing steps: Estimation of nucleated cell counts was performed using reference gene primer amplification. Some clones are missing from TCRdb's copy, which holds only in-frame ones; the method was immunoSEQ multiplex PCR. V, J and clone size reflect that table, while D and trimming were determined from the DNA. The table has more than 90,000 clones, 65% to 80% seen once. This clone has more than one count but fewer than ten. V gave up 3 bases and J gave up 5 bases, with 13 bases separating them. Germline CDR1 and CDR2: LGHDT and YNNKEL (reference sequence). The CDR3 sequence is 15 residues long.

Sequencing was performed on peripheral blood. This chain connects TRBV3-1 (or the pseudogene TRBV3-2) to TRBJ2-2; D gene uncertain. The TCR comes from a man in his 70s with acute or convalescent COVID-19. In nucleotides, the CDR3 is TGTGCCAGCAGCCACTCTTATCCCAGGACCGGGGAGCTGTTTTTT. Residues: CASSHSYPRTGELFF.